This TCR beta chain came from a study of blood T cell repertoires in COVID-19. Across the whole study: Samples came from the United States, Italy and Spain, spanning acute and convalescent COVID-19. The analysed material was cDNA or gDNA that came from T cells, B-cell-depleted T cells, or PBMCs.

With V trimmed by 3 bases and J by 2 bases, 1 base remained unmatched. The germline V gene encodes CDR1 LNHDA and CDR2 SQIVND (reference sequence). The CDR3 is made up of 14 amino acids. Authors' analysis steps: Reference gene primer amplification yielded estimated nucleated cell counts. Assay used: immunoSEQ multiplex PCR; TCRdb lists only in-frame clones, some missing. Clone size and V and J calls were adopted from that table, with D and trimming inferred from the DNA. The sample lists over 150,000 clones; 80% to 85% were seen once. This chain links TRBV19 with TRBJ2-7; 10 bases are a match to TRBD2. The sequencing sample was made of peripheral blood. This TCR was sampled from a woman aged 55-69 years with acute or convalescent COVID-19. CDR3 nucleotide sequence: TGTGCCAGTAGTATTAGCGGGGGGCCCTACGAGCAGTACTTC. The encoded protein is CASSISGGPYEQYF.